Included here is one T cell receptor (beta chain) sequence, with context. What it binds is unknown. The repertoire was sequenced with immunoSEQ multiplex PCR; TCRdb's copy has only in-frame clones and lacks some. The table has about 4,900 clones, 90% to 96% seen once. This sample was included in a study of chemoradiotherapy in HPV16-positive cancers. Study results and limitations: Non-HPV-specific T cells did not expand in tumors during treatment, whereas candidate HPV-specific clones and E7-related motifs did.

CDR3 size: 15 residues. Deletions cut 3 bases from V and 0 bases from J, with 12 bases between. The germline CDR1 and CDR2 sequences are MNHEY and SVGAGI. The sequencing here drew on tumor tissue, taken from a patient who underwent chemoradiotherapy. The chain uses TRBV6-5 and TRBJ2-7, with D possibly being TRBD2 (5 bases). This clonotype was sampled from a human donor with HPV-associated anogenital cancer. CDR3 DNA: TGTGCCAGCAGTTATCATGAGGGCAGCTCCTACGAGCAGTACTTC. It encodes CASSYHEGSSYEQYF.